Following are 22 T cell receptor beta chains from one sample sequenced in a study of T cells in localized non-small cell lung cancer. Measured with immunoSEQ multiplex PCR; TCRdb has only the in-frame clones, and not every one. This table holds over 20,000 clones, more than 85% found once. Specimen: peripheral blood, collected before any cancer treatment. The source is a man aged 35 to 70 with stage III squamous cell lung carcinoma.

The CDR3 DNA sequence: TGCAGCGTTGACACCTCTGGAAACACCATATATTTT. Residues: CSVDTSGNTIYF. This chain joins TRBV29-1 and TRBJ1-3; D remains ambiguous. V shed 3 bases and J shed 0 bases, with 3 bases lying between them. Germline V gene sequence: CDR1 SQVTM, CDR2 ANQGSEA. The length of the CDR3 is 12 residues.

For the CDR3, the DNA is TGTGCCAGCAGTTCGGGGGGGATGGGAGCGGTGGCTAACTATGGCTACACCTTC. Translation: CASSSGGMGAVANYGYTF. The chain combines TRBV5-4 with TRBJ1-2, with D possibly matching TRBD1 (5 bases). Germline V gives CDR1 SGHNT, CDR2 YYREEE (reference sequence). With 5 bases removed from V and 0 bases from J, the gap between germline ends came to 23 bases. The length of the CDR3 is 18 residues.

The V call is TRBV28, the J call TRBJ2-2; D not certain. The germline CDR1 and CDR2 sequences are MDHEN and SYDVKM. There are 13 residues in the CDR3. The V and J ends lost 8 bases and 6 bases respectively, with 13 bases between them. The CDR3 coding sequence is TGTGCCAGCCTACCACATGTCGCCGGGGAGCTGTTTTTT. This translates into CASLPHVAGELFF.

The chain carries TRBV5-1 and TRBJ2-7; the match to TRBD2 covers 15 bases. Germline assignment: CDR1 SGHRS and CDR2 YFSETQ. With 3 bases clipped from V and 2 bases from J, the junction kept 3 bases outside the gene matches. The CDR3 has 16 amino acids. The CDR3 region is CASSSGLAGGTYEQYF. The CDR3 nucleotides read TGCGCCAGCAGCTCGGGACTAGCGGGAGGTACCTACGAGCAGTACTTC.

The chain has TRBV4-3 and TRBJ2-1; 8 nucleotides line up with TRBD2. V was pared by 3 bases and J by 5 bases, with 0 bases of the junction left unmatched. The CDR3 has 13 residues. Germline V gives CDR1 LGHNA, CDR2 YSLEER. CDR3 in DNA: TGCGCCAGCAGCCAGGGACTAGACAATGAGCAGTTCTTC. This sequence encodes CASSQGLDNEQFF.

The chain has TRBV15 and TRBJ2-5; perhaps TRBD1 as D (6 bases). This CDR3 is built from 18 residues. Germline CDR1 and CDR2: LNHNV and YYDKDF (reference sequence). V lost 0 bases and J 3 bases, leaving 20 bases between the germline ends. This CDR3 reads CATSRDRGTDAYKETQYF. The CDR3 coding sequence is TGTGCCACCAGCAGAGATAGGGGGACGGACGCTTACAAAGAGACCCAGTACTTC.

This chain connects TRBV2 to TRBJ2-1; TRBD1 aligns across 8 bases. This CDR3 has 16 amino acids. The ends lost 1 base at V and 3 bases at J; junction bases unmatched: 5. CDR1 is SNHLY, CDR2 FYNNEI, per germline. CDR3 bases: TGTGCCAGCAGTGAAGTGTTGGGACAGGACTACAATGAGCAGTTCTTC. Residues: CASSEVLGQDYNEQFF.

The chain employs TRBV7-8 and TRBJ2-7; maybe TRBD2 (7 bases). Germline assignment: CDR1 SGHVS and CDR2 FQNEAQ. Trimming removed 5 bases at V and 5 bases at J, with 25 bases between. The CDR3 has 17 residues. The DNA for the CDR3 is TGTGCCAGCAGCCCCCGGAGGAGGGGGGGCCGGGTCCACGAGCAGTACTTC. Protein product: CASSPRRRGGRVHEQYF.

The sample holds one count of this clone. J is TRBJ2-5 and V is TRBV6-1; possibly TRBD1 or TRBD2 for D (5 bases each). CDR1 and CDR2 from the germline V gene are MNHNS and SASEGT. The length of the CDR3 is 16 residues. V lost 4 bases and J 4 bases, leaving 19 bases between the germline ends. The CDR3 spells CASSAWGWADGETQYF. CDR3 bases: TGTGCCAGCAGTGCCTGGGGGTGGGCGGACGGAGAGACCCAGTACTTC.

J is TRBJ2-1 and V is TRBV7-3; the match to TRBD2 covers 16 bases. The CDR3 loop spans 16 amino acids. CDR1 and CDR2 from the germline V gene are SGHTA and FQGTGA. V shed 5 bases and J 9 bases; nucleotides not matched to a gene: 7. The CDR3 reads CASSQGTSGGAREQFF. CDR3 DNA sequence: TGTGCCAGCAGCCAAGGGACTAGCGGGGGGGCGCGTGAGCAGTTCTTC.

The chain has TRBV11-3 and TRBJ2-7; D gene ambiguous. This CDR3 has 13 residues. Per the germline V gene, CDR1 is SGHNT and CDR2 is YENEEA. V lost 2 bases to trimming and J lost 6 bases, with 11 bases between them. The CDR3 DNA sequence: TGTGCCAGCAGCTTAAGGCCCTCCCCCGAGCAGTACTTC. Translation: CASSLRPSPEQYF.

The gene calls are TRBV5-4 and TRBJ2-3; D is perhaps TRBD2 (5 bases). CDR3 length: 15 residues. The germline V and J ends were trimmed by 4 bases and 2 bases, with 14 bases remaining between them. Germline-derived CDR1 and CDR2 are SGHNT and YYREEE (reference sequence). The CDR3 loop reads CASSPDTLATDTQYF. In nucleotides, the CDR3 is TGTGCCAGCAGCCCCGACACGCTAGCCACAGATACGCAGTATTTT.

This chain joins TRBV6-1 and TRBJ2-7; D is undetermined. Trimming stripped 1 base from V and 0 bases from J, with 7 bases between. The CDR3 spans 14 residues. Per the germline V gene, CDR1 is MNHNS and CDR2 is SASEGT. The CDR3 loop is CASSEVKGSYEQYF. In nucleotides, the CDR3 is TGTGCCAGCAGTGAAGTAAAGGGCTCCTACGAGCAGTACTTC.

This clone was detected a few times. The CDR3 reads CATAAGYGYTF. CDR3 bases: TGTGCCACGGCGGCAGGCTATGGCTACACCTTC. V is TRBV28 and J is TRBJ1-2; D gene ambiguous. The CDR3 length is 11 residues. Germline V lookup: CDR1 MDHEN, CDR2 SYDVKM. V was trimmed by 10 bases and J by 4 bases, leaving 10 bases between them.

The chain has TRBV2 and TRBJ2-7, with TRBD2 identical over 10 bases. The CDR3 runs 15 residues. Trimming at V came to 4 bases and at J to 2 bases, leaving 5 bases not matched to a gene. Per germline, CDR1 SNHLY and CDR2 FYNNEI. The CDR3 sequence: CASSVESGGAYEQYF. CDR3 bases: TGTGCCAGCAGTGTGGAAAGCGGGGGGGCCTACGAGCAGTACTTC.

This chain links TRBV27 with TRBJ1-6, with D possibly matching TRBD1 (5 bases). There are 17 residues in the CDR3. CDR1 and CDR2 from the germline V gene are MNHEY and SMNVEV (reference sequence). The V end lost 1 base, the J end lost 7 bases, and 17 bases lay between the germline ends. CDR3 DNA: TGTGCCAGCAGTTTATTTTCCGGGGGTTTTGGGAATTCACCCCTCCACTTT. It codes for CASSLFSGGFGNSPLHF.

This sequence joins TRBV28 and TRBJ1-1, with 8 bases aligning to TRBD1. After removal of 8 bases from V and 1 base from J, the junction contained 6 bases not matched to a gene. Germline V gene data show CDR1 as MDHEN and CDR2 as SYDVKM. The CDR3 runs to 14 residues. The CDR3 DNA reads TGTGCCAGCCGACCTGGGACAGGGAACACTGAAGCTTTCTTT. Residues: CASRPGTGNTEAFF.

The chain is built from TRBV6-5 and TRBJ2-2; 9 bases are a match to TRBD2. The V and J ends lost 2 bases and 2 bases, in that order; junction bases with no gene match: 3. The CDR3 extends over 16 amino acids. Per germline, CDR1 MNHEY and CDR2 SVGAGI. This chain's CDR3 is CASSYLSGGNTGELFF. For the CDR3, the DNA is TGTGCCAGCAGTTACCTTAGCGGGGGTAACACCGGGGAGCTGTTTTTT.

V is TRBV14 and J is TRBJ1-4; D not certain. Trimming removed 6 bases at V and 0 bases at J, with 11 bases between. Germline-derived CDR1 and CDR2 are SGHDN and FVKESK. CDR3 length equals 15 residues. The CDR3 DNA reads as TGTGCCAGCAGACCGAGACATACAACTAATGAAAAACTGTTTTTT. Translating gives CASRPRHTTNEKLFF.

The V call is TRBV5-1, the J call TRBJ1-5; possible D gene TRBD1, 5 bases. V lost 2 bases and J 0 bases, leaving 9 bases between the germline ends. Germline assignment: CDR1 SGHRS and CDR2 YFSETQ. The CDR3 length is 15 residues. CDR3 sequence: CASSFTGSSNQPQHF. The CDR3 nucleotides read TGCGCCAGCAGCTTCACAGGATCTAGCAATCAGCCCCAGCATTTT. The full variable domain, in which reference TRBV5-1 and TRBJ1-5 provide the parts outside the CDR3, is KAGVTQTPRYLIKTRGQQVTLSCSPISGHRSVSWYQQTPGQGLQFLFEYFSETQRNKGNFPGRFSGRQFSNSRSEMNVSTLELGDSALYLCASSFTGSSNQPQHFGDGTRLSIL.

The chain carries TRBV5-4 and TRBJ2-7, with TRBD1 matching over 8 bases. The CDR3 is made up of 12 amino acids. CDR1 is SGHNT, CDR2 YYREEE, per germline (reference sequence). J was trimmed by 4 bases and V by 4 bases; bases with no gene match: 1. The CDR3 protein is CASSRQGYEQYF. The CDR3 region has the DNA TGTGCCAGCAGCCGACAGGGGTACGAGCAGTACTTC.

Points on this clone: Other DNA sequences of this sample code for an identical CDR3. The chain uses TRBV20-1 and TRBJ2-1; D possibly corresponds to TRBD2 (5 bases). V was trimmed by 6 bases and J by 9 bases, leaving 9 bases between them. Germline CDR1 DFQATT, CDR2 SNEGSKA (reference sequence). The CDR3 has 10 amino acids. CDR3 region: CSAGVGEQFF. The CDR3 DNA reads as TGCAGTGCCGGGGTTGGTGAGCAGTTCTTC.